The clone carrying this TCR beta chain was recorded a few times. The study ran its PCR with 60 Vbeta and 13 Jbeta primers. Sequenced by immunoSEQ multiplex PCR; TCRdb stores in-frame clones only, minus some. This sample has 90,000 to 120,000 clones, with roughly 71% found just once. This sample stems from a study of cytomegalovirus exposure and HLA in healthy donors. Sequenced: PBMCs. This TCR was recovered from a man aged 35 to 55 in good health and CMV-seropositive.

CDR3 in DNA: TGTGCCAGCAGTTACTTTGGGGCCAGGGGGACAGATACGCAGTATTTT. This translates into CASSYFGARGTDTQYF. The rearrangement joins TRBV6-5 to TRBJ2-3; 7 bases agree with TRBD1. The CDR3 totals 16 residues. V dropped 1 base and J dropped 3; count of bases not matched to a gene: 7. Germline CDR1 and CDR2: MNHEY and SVGAGI.